This TCR beta chain originates from a study of T cells in Graves' hyperthyroidism and ophthalmopathy. Notes on the study in general: Blood held most thyroid clonotypes expanded above 0.001 frequency.

Amplification yielded TCR beta CDR3 regions, with RNA transcripts as the source. Using the HTBI primer set, a first-round RT-PCR was run on the TCR CDR3. MiXCR was run by TCRdb on the multiplex PCR reads, yielding one entry per CDR3 protein. The sample carries 400,000 to 500,000 distinct CDR3 sequences, 14% to 15% recorded once. Trimming cost V 4 bases and J 5 bases, with 15 bases left between them. Per germline, CDR1 SEHNR and CDR2 FQNEAQ (reference sequence). This CDR3 comprises 14 residues. In its sample, this clonotype was seen many times. Its cognate antigen is unknown. This clonotype originated in a man aged 18 to 29 with Graves' ophthalmopathy. This sequence joins TRBV7-9 and TRBJ2-7, with TRBD1 as a possible D gene (5 bases). Specimen: blood. The DNA of the CDR3 is TGTGCCAGCAGCTCGTCAGGGTTTCGTGACGAGCAGTACTTC. Encoded protein: CASSSSGFRDEQYF.